Sequencing of this T cell receptor (beta chain) was carried out in a study of CD8+ T cells in alopecia areata. Study-level points and caveats: Normal-skin resident alphabeta T cells also appear among scalp sample sequences.

The sample holds a few counts of this clone. What it binds is not known. CDR1 and CDR2 (germline): MGHRA, YSYEKL. CDR3 length: 17 amino acids. Germline trimming cut 4 bases from V and 2 bases from J; bases unmatched to any gene: 12. CD4+ cells underwent sorting into CD25+CD127- cells for roughly 5 patients. TCR sequencing used cDNA made by reverse transcription of extracted RNA. Sequencing was performed with immunoSEQ multiplex PCR; in TCRdb, only in-frame clones are kept and a portion is missing. The sample lists some 20,000 clones; roughly 60% were seen once. This TCR was recovered from a human donor with alopecia areata. The rearrangement joins TRBV4-1 to TRBJ2-3, with 7 bases aligning to TRBD1. The sample consisted of CD4+ Tregs sorted from blood. The CDR3 spells CASSPRGPTGATDTQYF. The CDR3 coding sequence is TGCGCCAGCAGCCCCCGAGGACCCACAGGGGCCACAGATACGCAGTATTTT.